These T cell receptor beta chains were read from a single sample in a study of T cell repertoires in cytomegalovirus infection. TCRdb reprocessed the reads via MiXCR and lists one record per CDR3 protein. The data contain 290,000 or so distinct CDR3 sequences, around 25% of them singletons. The sequencing input was PBMCs. The receptors come from a human donor in good health (CMV status not recorded). Some clones in this sample may be carry-over from other donors' samples. Both conserved end residues are part of each CDR3. D genes are given only for firm matches. A row's size may be missing; if present it is once, few, many or a size class.

J gene,clone size,D gene,V gene,CDR3 DNA,CDR3 protein
TRBJ2-7,many,TRBD1,TRBV7-8,TGTGCCAGCGCACCGGGACAGGGTTACGAGCAGTACTTC,CASAPGQGYEQYF
TRBJ1-5,few,NA,TRBV6-1,TGTGCCAGTTCAACAGAGTCGAATGGACCGTATAGCAATCAGCCCCAGCATTTT,CASSTESNGPYSNQPQHF
TRBJ1-1,many,TRBD1,TRBV6-1,TGTGCCAGCAGTACCCCCGGGACAGAAAACACTGAAGCTTTCTTT,CASSTPGTENTEAFF
TRBJ2-1,NA,TRBD2,TRBV6-2/TRBV6-3,TGTGCCAGCAGTTCCGCCGGGACTAGGTACAATGAGCAGTTCTTC,CASSSAGTRYNEQFF
TRBJ2-2,few,TRBD1,TRBV6-5,TGTGCCAGCAGTTCTCGGACAGGGGGCGCGACCGGGGAGCTGTTTTTT,CASSSRTGGATGELFF
TRBJ1-2,NA,NA,TRBV4-1,TGCGCCAGCAGCCTCTTACAGAACGAGTTGGATTATAGCTACACCTTC,CASSLLQNELDYSYTF
TRBJ1-5,NA,TRBD1,TRBV28,TGTGCCAGCAGTTTTTACGGGACAGCGATTAATCAGCCCCAGCATTTT,CASSFYGTAINQPQHF
TRBJ2-7,many,TRBD1,TRBV28,TGTGCCAGCAGTACGCGGACAGGGGATAACGAGCAGTACTTC,CASSTRTGDNEQYF
TRBJ2-7,NA,NA,TRBV20-1,TGCAGCCCGGCGTCGGGTTTAAGCTCCTACGAGCAGTACTTC,CSPASGLSSYEQYF
TRBJ1-1,few,TRBD1,TRBV28,TGTGCCAGCAGTTCCCCCGACAGGGTCGCTGAAGCTTTCTTT,CASSSPDRVAEAFF
TRBJ1-5,few,NA,TRBV20-1,TGCAGTGCTAGAGACCCCCAGGGCTCTCATCAGCCCCAGCATTTT,CSARDPQGSHQPQHF
TRBJ1-5,NA,NA,TRBV28,TGTGCCAGCAGTTGGACATTCTCCACGAATCAGCCCCAGCATTTT,CASSWTFSTNQPQHF
TRBJ2-4,NA,TRBD1,TRBV6-2/TRBV6-3,TGTGCCAGCAGTCCCACGGGACAGGGGAAAAACATTCAGTACTTC,CASSPTGQGKNIQYF
TRBJ2-3,few,TRBD2,TRBV2,TGTGCCAGCAGTGAAGCGCTTCGACTAGCGGGAGGAACAGATACGCAGTATTTT,CASSEALRLAGGTDTQYF
TRBJ2-2,few,NA,TRBV12-3/TRBV12-4,TGTGCCAGCAGTTTTGGGGGCTTCGGGGAGCTGTTTTTT,CASSFGGFGELFF